The T cell receptor (beta chain) described here comes from a study of post-analysis software for immune sequencing data. Researchers reported that TCR beta cDNA libraries carried unique molecular identifiers. MiXCR, applied by TCRdb to the PCR reads, yields one record per CDR3 protein. The sample contains hundreds of thousands of distinct CDR3 sequences, around 33% of which appear only once. Findings and caveats of the study: The study found TRBV5-6, TRBV5-1 and TRBV20-1 among about five TRBV segments more frequent in patients than controls. Normalized Chao1 diversity in multiple sclerosis patients fell significantly below that of controls.

The CDR3 contains 14 residues. From germline, CDR1 is MNHEY and CDR2 SVGAGI. V was shortened by 0 bases and J by 5 bases, with 10 bases between the two germline ends. This clonotype has a handful of counts. Its antigen is unknown. The receptor comes from a girl aged 10 to 17 with multiple sclerosis. The chain links TRBV6-5 to TRBJ2-5; a possible D gene is TRBD1 (5 bases). The sequencing sample was made of blood. The chain's CDR3 is CASSYSGRVETQYF. DNA of the CDR3: TGTGCCAGCAGTTACTCAGGCAGGGTGGAGACCCAGTACTTC.